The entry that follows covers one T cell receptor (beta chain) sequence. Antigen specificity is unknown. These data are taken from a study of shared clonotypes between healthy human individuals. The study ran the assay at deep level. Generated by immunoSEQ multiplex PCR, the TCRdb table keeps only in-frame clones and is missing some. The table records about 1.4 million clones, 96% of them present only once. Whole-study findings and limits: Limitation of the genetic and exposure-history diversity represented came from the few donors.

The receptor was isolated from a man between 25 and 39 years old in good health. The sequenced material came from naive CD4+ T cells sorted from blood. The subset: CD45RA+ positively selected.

CDR3 in DNA: TGTGCCAGTAGGGCGGCGACGGCGGACACTGAAGCTTTCTTT. Translated, it gives CASRAATADTEAFF. This chain links TRBV19 with TRBJ1-1; D gene uncertain. Per germline, CDR1 LNHDA and CDR2 SQIVND (reference sequence). V shed 6 bases and J shed 3 bases, with 14 bases lying between them. The CDR3 consists of 14 residues.